The clone carrying this TCR beta chain turned up a few times. The antigen is unknown. This sample was taken from a study of post-analysis software for immune sequencing data. About the study: Relapsing-remitting, secondary progressive and progressive-relapsing forms of multiple sclerosis all featured among disease courses. Study-level results: Controls had significantly higher normalized Chao1 diversity than multiple sclerosis patients. Those samples that were prepared in the same batch co-clustered strongly by F measure. Patients showed TRBV5-6, TRBV5-1 and TRBV20-1 among roughly 5 TRBV segments more frequent than in controls.

Unique molecular identifiers were carried by the TCR beta cDNA libraries. About 500,000 cDNA molecules were obtained from 1 to 10 million T cells. TCRdb re-called the PCR reads with MiXCR, one entry per CDR3 protein. The sample has around 500,000 distinct CDR3 sequences; around 31% are singletons. Trimming pared 1 base from V and 0 bases from J, leaving 13 bases between. This CDR3 comprises 16 residues. Germline loops: CDR1 MGHDK, CDR2 SYGVNS. Sequenced sample: blood. The source is a girl aged 2-17 years with multiple sclerosis. The V call is TRBV25-1, the J call TRBJ2-7; D may match TRBD1 or TRBD2 (6 bases each). The CDR3 region has the DNA TGTGCCAGCAGTGAATGGGGGGCGGGGAGCTCCTACGAGCAGTACTTC. Protein: CASSEWGAGSSYEQYF.